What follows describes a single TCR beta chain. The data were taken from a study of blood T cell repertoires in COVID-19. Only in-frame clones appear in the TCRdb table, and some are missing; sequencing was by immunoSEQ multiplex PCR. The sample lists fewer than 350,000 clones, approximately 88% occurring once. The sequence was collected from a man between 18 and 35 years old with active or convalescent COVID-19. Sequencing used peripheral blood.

The DNA of the CDR3 is TGTGCCAGCAGCTTAGTCGAAGCCGGGAGCTCCTACGAGCAGTACTTC. Translation gives CASSLVEAGSSYEQYF. The chain has TRBV7-9 and TRBJ2-7, with a possible D match to TRBD2 (6 bases). The length of the CDR3 is 16 residues. CDR1 SEHNR and CDR2 FQNEAQ come from the germline V gene (reference sequence). V was cut by 1 base and J by 0 bases, with 13 bases left in between.